A selection of T cell receptor beta chains follows, all from one sample in a study of CXCR3-negative and CXCR3-positive naive CD8 T cells. Reanalyzing the 5' RACE reads, TCRdb keeps one entry per CDR3 protein, without DNA. Seen in this sample are thousands of distinct CDR3 sequences; the ten most common clones hold approximately 1.8%. The sequenced material came from naive CXCR3- CD8+ T cells from blood. The receptors were gathered from a human donor in good health. Some clones in this sample may be carry-over from other donors' samples. Both conserved end residues are part of each CDR3. The order of the fields is CDR3 length, J gene, clone size, V gene, CDR3 protein. Size is omitted from some rows. Given values are once, few, many or a class for expanded clones.

14 | TRBJ2-1 | medium-sized | TRBV6-4 | CASSDRGPYNEQFF
16 | TRBJ2-1 | - | TRBV4-3 | CASSQARGFTYNEQFF
14 | TRBJ1-1 | medium-sized | TRBV10-3 | CAISDLGQYTEAFF
16 | TRBJ1-1 | medium-sized | TRBV7-2 | CASSLLLAGRYTEAFF
16 | TRBJ1-5 | medium-sized | TRBV7-9 | CASSSGTGKYNQPQHF
15 | TRBJ2-3 | - | TRBV7-2 | CASSVTGIGTDTQYF
16 | TRBJ2-1 | medium-sized | TRBV7-2 | CASSLVGSRGVDEQFF
14 | TRBJ2-7 | - | TRBV29-1 | CSVASTGTSYEQYF
16 | TRBJ2-7 | medium-sized | TRBV6-2/TRBV6-3 | CASSPLTSGVTYEQYF
11 | TRBJ2-7 | - | TRBV5-1 | CASSPGYEQYF
13 | TRBJ2-2 | - | TRBV9 | CASSGGNTGELFF